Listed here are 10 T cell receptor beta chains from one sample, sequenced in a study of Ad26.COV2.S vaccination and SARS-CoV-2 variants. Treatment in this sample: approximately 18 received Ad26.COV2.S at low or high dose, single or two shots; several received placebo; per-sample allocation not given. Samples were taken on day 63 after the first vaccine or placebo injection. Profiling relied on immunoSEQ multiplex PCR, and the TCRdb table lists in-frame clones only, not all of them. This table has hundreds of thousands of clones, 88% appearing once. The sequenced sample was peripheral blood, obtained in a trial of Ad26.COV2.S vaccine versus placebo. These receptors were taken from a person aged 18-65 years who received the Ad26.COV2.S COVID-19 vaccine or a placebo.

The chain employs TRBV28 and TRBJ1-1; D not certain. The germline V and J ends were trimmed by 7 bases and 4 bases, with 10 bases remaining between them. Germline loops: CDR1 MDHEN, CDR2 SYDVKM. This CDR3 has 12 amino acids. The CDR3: CASTMSPTEAFF. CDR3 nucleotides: TGTGCCAGCACCATGAGCCCCACTGAAGCTTTCTTT.

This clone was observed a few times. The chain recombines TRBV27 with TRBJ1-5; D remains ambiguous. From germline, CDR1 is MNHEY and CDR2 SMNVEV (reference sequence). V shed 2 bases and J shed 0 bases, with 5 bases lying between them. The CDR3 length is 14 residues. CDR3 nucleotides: TGTGCCAGCAGTTTAGGGAGTAGCAATCAGCCCCAGCATTTT. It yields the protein CASSLGSSNQPQHF.

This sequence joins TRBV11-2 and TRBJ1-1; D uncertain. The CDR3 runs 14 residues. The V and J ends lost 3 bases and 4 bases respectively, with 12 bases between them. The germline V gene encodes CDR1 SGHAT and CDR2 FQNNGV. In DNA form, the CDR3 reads TGTGCCAGCAGCTTCTCCCAAGGAACCACTGAAGCTTTCTTT. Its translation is CASSFSQGTTEAFF.

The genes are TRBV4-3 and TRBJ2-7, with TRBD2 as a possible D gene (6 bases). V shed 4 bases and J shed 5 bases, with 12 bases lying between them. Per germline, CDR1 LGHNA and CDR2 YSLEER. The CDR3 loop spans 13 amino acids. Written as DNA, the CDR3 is TGCGCCAGCAGCCCGGGGGTTGGGGACGAGCAGTACTTC. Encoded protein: CASSPGVGDEQYF.

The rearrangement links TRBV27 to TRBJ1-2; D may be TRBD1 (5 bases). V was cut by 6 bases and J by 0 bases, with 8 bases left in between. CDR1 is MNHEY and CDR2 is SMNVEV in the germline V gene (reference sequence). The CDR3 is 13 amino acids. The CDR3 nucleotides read TGTGCCAGCAGACAGGACCCTAACTATGGCTACACCTTC. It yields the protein CASRQDPNYGYTF.

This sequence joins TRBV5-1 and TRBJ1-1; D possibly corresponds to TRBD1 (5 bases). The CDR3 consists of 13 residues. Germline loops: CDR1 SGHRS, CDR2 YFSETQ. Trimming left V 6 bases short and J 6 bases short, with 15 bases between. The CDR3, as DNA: TGCGCCAGCAAACTTAATGAGGGGCCTGAAGCTTTCTTT. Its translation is CASKLNEGPEAFF.

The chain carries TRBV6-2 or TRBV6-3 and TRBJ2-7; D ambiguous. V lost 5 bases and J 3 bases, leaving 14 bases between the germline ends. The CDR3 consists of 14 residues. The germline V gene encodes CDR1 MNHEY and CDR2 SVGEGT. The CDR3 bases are TGTGCCAGCAGTACGGGCGAGGCTTTCTACGAGCAGTACTTC. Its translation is CASSTGEAFYEQYF.

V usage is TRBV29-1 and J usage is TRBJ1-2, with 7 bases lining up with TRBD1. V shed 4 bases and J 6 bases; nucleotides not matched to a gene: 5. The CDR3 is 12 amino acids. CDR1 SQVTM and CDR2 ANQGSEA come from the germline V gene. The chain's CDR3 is CSVVTGRDGYTF. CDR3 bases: TGCAGCGTTGTGACAGGGAGGGATGGCTACACCTTC.

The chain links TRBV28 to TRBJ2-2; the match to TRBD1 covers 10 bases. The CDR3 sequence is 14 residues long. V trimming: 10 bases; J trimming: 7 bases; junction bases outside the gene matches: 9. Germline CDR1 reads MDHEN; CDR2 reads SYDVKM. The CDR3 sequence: CATRRQGAGGELFF. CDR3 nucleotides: TGTGCCACTAGAAGACAGGGGGCGGGCGGGGAGCTGTTTTTT.

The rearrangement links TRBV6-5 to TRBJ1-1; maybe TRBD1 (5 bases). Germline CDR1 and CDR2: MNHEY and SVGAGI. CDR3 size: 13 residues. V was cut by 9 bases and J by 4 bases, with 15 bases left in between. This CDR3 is CASQPGIITEAFF. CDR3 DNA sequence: TGTGCCAGTCAGCCAGGGATTATCACTGAAGCTTTCTTT.